Listed here is a single T cell receptor (beta chain). A second PCR of about 6 to 12 cycles used a sample-barcoded 5' primer and a J-beta primer mix. One entry per CDR3 protein results from TCRdb running MiXCR on the 5' RACE reads. The table records over a million distinct CDR3 sequences, under 55% of them present only once. The data stem from a study of blood T cells in healthy people across ages. J lost 5 bases, V lost 0 bases, and 10 bases had no gene match. CDR3 length: 16 residues. The germline CDR1 and CDR2 sequences are SGHRS and YFSETQ. Researchers report isolating at least 6 million PBMCs per sample.

The sequence was collected from a woman aged 55-69 years in good health. The chain is built from TRBV5-1 and TRBJ2-7, with 8 bases identical to TRBD1. Sequenced input: blood. The CDR3 reads CASSLAGNRGVDEQYF. Here the CDR3 DNA reads TGCGCCAGCAGCTTGGCCGGAAACAGGGGGGTAGACGAGCAGTACTTC.